This T cell receptor (beta chain) is drawn from a study of shared clonotypes between healthy human individuals. Study-level points and caveats: Collection of samples was limited to blood; tissue repertoires likely differ.

Sorted-subset replicate PCR reactions contained 150 to 200 ng DNA, corresponding to tens of thousands of T cell genomes. Assay: immunoSEQ multiplex PCR; the TCRdb copy retains only in-frame clones and omits some. The sample shows 2.5 million or so clones, more than 90% of them seen only once. Details on this clone: Its antigen is undetermined. The same CDR3 arises from other DNA sequences in this sample as well.

The CDR3 contains 16 residues. Trimming cost V 4 bases and J 2 bases; bases outside gene matches: 2. The V gene's germline CDR1 is ENHRY and CDR2 SYGVKD. This chain links TRBV10-3 with TRBJ2-5, with 15 bases that match TRBD2. This clonotype was obtained from a man in his late teens or twenties in good health. Sequences were obtained from naive CD4+ T cells sorted from blood. Subset in this sample: CD45RA+ positively selected. As DNA, the CDR3 is TGTGCCATCAGTGGGGGACTAGCGGGAGGACAAGAGACCCAGTACTTC. As protein: CAISGGLAGGQETQYF.